Shown below are 28 T cell receptor beta chains from a single sample sequenced in a study of neurological immune-mediated disorders. TCRdb called the 5' RACE reads again in MiXCR, with one record for every CDR3 protein. The repertoire holds fewer than 85,000 distinct CDR3 sequences, with about 4% as singletons. Material for sequencing was PBMCs. The source is a man younger than 40 with multiple sclerosis.

This clonotype was seen more than once but under ten times. This chain joins TRBV20-1 and TRBJ1-5, with 8 nucleotides matching TRBD1. Germline V gives CDR1 DFQATT, CDR2 SNEGSKA (reference sequence). V gave up 6 bases and J gave up 6 bases; unmatched junction bases: 10. The CDR3 loop spans 14 amino acids. CDR3 in DNA: TGCAGTGCCATAAACGACCAGGGGGCTCAGCCCCAGCATTTT. Protein sequence: CSAINDQGAQPQHF.

This clonotype was seen ten or more times. The chain combines TRBV29-1 with TRBJ1-3, with D unclear. The CDR3 is 12 residues long. Deletions cut 2 bases from V and 0 bases from J, with 2 bases between. The germline V gene has CDR1 SQVTM and CDR2 ANQGSEA. The DNA of the CDR3 is TGCAGCGTTGAAAACTCTGGAAACACCATATATTTT. This codes for CSVENSGNTIYF.

This clonotype was detected ten times or more. CDR3 amino acids: CSARRGFSSYEQYF. DNA of the CDR3: TGCAGTGCTAGACGGGGTTTCAGTTCCTACGAGCAGTACTTC. The chain employs TRBV20-1 and TRBJ2-7; tentatively, D is TRBD2 (5 bases). V lost 2 bases and J 1 base, leaving 12 bases between the germline ends. The germline gives CDR1 DFQATT, CDR2 SNEGSKA (reference sequence). This CDR3 is 14 amino acids long.

This clonotype was observed many times. This rearrangement joins TRBV29-1 to TRBJ1-1, with 9 bases aligning to TRBD1. V lost 7 bases and J lost 1; bases outside the gene matches: 1. The CDR3 sequence is 12 residues long. Germline V gives CDR1 SQVTM, CDR2 ANQGSEA. The CDR3 sequence: CSGGQGNTEAFF. The CDR3 DNA follows: TGCAGCGGGGGACAGGGGAACACTGAAGCTTTCTTT.

This clonotype was observed many times. The V call is TRBV20-1, the J call TRBJ1-1; 7 bases are a match to TRBD1. V was clipped by 4 bases and J by 1 base; unmatched bases: 6. Per germline, CDR1 DFQATT and CDR2 SNEGSKA (reference sequence). The CDR3 consists of 14 residues. DNA for the CDR3: TGCAGTGCTATGGAACAGGGGAAGAACACTGAAGCTTTCTTT. Encoded protein: CSAMEQGKNTEAFF.

This clonotype was picked up many times. The V call is TRBV20-1, the J call TRBJ1-1; D is ambiguous. This CDR3 has 14 amino acids. Deletions cut 6 bases from V and 2 bases from J, with 16 bases between. The germline V gene has CDR1 DFQATT and CDR2 SNEGSKA (reference sequence). The CDR3 DNA reads as TGCAGTGCAAAGCAGCGTCGGGGAAACACTGAAGCTTTCTTT. This gives the protein CSAKQRRGNTEAFF.

CDR3 in DNA: TGTGCCAGTAGTTCCCGACAGCTATGGTACTATGGCTACACCTTC. Its translation: CASSSRQLWYYGYTF. This sequence joins TRBV19 and TRBJ1-2, with a weak D call TRBD1 (5 bases). This CDR3 comprises 15 residues. Trimming took 5 bases from V and 3 from J, leaving 16 bases between them. Germline CDR1 reads LNHDA; CDR2 reads SQIVND (reference sequence).

Ten or more counts support this clonotype. CDR3 protein: CASSPQISGGQETQYF. DNA for the CDR3: TGTGCCAGCAGCCCCCAAATTAGCGGGGGGCAAGAGACCCAGTACTTC. This chain links TRBV11-2 with TRBJ2-5; TRBD2 agrees at 10 bases. The CDR3 consists of 16 residues. The V segment lost 5 bases and the J segment 2 bases; nucleotides outside the gene matches: 8. CDR1 is SGHAT, CDR2 FQNNGV, per germline.

In its sample, this clonotype was seen many times. The chain carries TRBV7-2 and TRBJ2-5, with 14 bases identical to TRBD2. Germline V gene data show CDR1 as SGHTA and CDR2 as FQGNSA. This CDR3 spans 16 amino acids. With 5 bases clipped from V and 3 bases from J, the junction kept 5 bases outside the gene matches. Here the CDR3 reads CASSRLGLAGEETQYF. CDR3 DNA sequence: TGTGCCAGCAGCCGATTGGGACTAGCGGGGGAAGAGACCCAGTACTTC.

This clonotype was seen at least ten times. V usage is TRBV5-5 and J usage is TRBJ2-7, with D perhaps matching TRBD2 (5 bases). Looked up from germline, CDR1 is SGHKS and CDR2 is YYEKEE (reference sequence). The ends were cut back, 4 bases at V and 2 bases at J, with 16 bases in the middle. The CDR3 is made up of 15 amino acids. CDR3 residues: CASSPRAGTAYEQYF. The CDR3 DNA reads TGTGCCAGCAGCCCGCGGGCGGGTACCGCCTACGAGCAGTACTTC.

This clonotype was observed many times. The chain couples TRBV5-5 to TRBJ1-2; 11 bases match TRBD1. V gave up 4 bases and J gave up 5 bases; unmatched junction bases: 7. From germline, CDR1 is SGHKS and CDR2 YYEKEE (reference sequence). The CDR3 length is 15 residues. The CDR3 coding sequence is TGTGCCAGCAGCCCAGGGACAGGGGGAATTTATGGCTACACCTTC. It translates to CASSPGTGGIYGYTF.

This clonotype appeared many times. The chain has TRBV5-1 and TRBJ1-2; D unresolved. V was clipped by 0 bases and J by 4 bases, with 10 bases between them. Germline V CDR1 and CDR2: SGHRS, YFSETQ. The CDR3 covers 14 residues. The CDR3 loop is CASSLEAVGYGYTF. DNA for the CDR3: TGCGCCAGCAGCTTGGAGGCCGTAGGCTATGGCTACACCTTC.

This clonotype showed up many times. J is TRBJ1-2 and V is TRBV7-2; possible D gene TRBD1, 6 bases. Per germline, CDR1 SGHTA and CDR2 FQGNSA. V was trimmed by 5 bases and J by 4 bases, leaving 11 bases between them. The length of the CDR3 is 13 residues. The CDR3 is CASSPTGTYGYTF. The CDR3 coding sequence is TGTGCCAGCAGCCCTACAGGGACCTATGGCTACACCTTC.

This clonotype was observed many times. The chain recombines TRBV9 with TRBJ1-5; D ambiguous. Trimming shortened V by 3 bases and J by 2 bases, and 9 bases separated the two germline ends. The germline V gene encodes CDR1 SGDLS and CDR2 YYNGEE. This CDR3 spans 14 amino acids. CDR3 nucleotide sequence: TGTGCCAGCAGCGCCGGAGGAGGCAATCAGCCCCAGCATTTT. Translated: CASSAGGGNQPQHF.

This clonotype was observed at least ten times. V gene TRBV6-5 combines with J gene TRBJ2-5, with D possibly TRBD2 on 5 matching bases. V was shortened by 0 bases and J by 5 bases, with 10 bases between the two germline ends. Germline V CDR1 and CDR2: MNHEY, SVGAGI. This CDR3 has 14 residues. CDR3 in DNA: TGTGCCAGCAGTTACTCGAGGGTCGGGGAGACCCAGTACTTC. Its translation: CASSYSRVGETQYF.

At least ten counts were recorded for this clonotype. The rearrangement joins TRBV2 to TRBJ1-4; 12 bases align to TRBD1. V dropped 7 bases and J dropped 3; count of bases not matched to a gene: 6. Germline V lookup: CDR1 SNHLY, CDR2 FYNNEI. The CDR3 consists of 16 residues. Here the CDR3 reads CASNRDRGPANEKLFF. Written as DNA, the CDR3 is TGTGCCAGCAATCGGGACAGGGGGCCCGCTAATGAAAAACTGTTTTTT.

This clonotype was observed a few times. This chain connects TRBV12-3 or TRBV12-4 to TRBJ2-7; no definite D call. This CDR3 comprises 14 residues. The V end was cut by 3 bases, the J end by 0 bases, with 9 bases between. As DNA, the CDR3 is TGTGCCAGCAGTTTCGAGGAGAGCTCCTACGAGCAGTACTTC. Encoded protein: CASSFEESSYEQYF.

This clonotype was observed many times. Germline is not matched at one junction end, which may reflect a read error. The V gene is TRBV5-5, the J gene TRBJ1-6; 10 bases map to TRBD1. This CDR3 contains 15 residues. Germline CDR1 is SGHKS and CDR2 is YYEKEE (reference sequence). The CDR3 sequence: CASSFGTGDNSPLHF. The CDR3 nucleotides are TGTGCCAGCAGCTTTGGGACAGGGGATAACTCACCCCTCCACTTT.

At least ten counts were recorded for this clonotype. The chain couples TRBV10-2 to TRBJ1-2, with D tentatively TRBD1 (5 bases). Germline V gene data show CDR1 as WSHSY and CDR2 as SAAADI. V lost 3 bases, J lost 8 bases, and 16 bases lay in between. This CDR3 region has 14 residues. The CDR3, as DNA: TGCGCCAGCAGTGACCCGACAGTCCGGAAGGGCTACACCTTC. The encoded protein is CASSDPTVRKGYTF.

This clonotype was observed at least ten times. This chain uses TRBV20-1 with TRBJ2-2, with 7 bases fitting TRBD1. The CDR3 spans 14 residues. In germline, CDR1 is DFQATT, CDR2 SNEGSKA (reference sequence). Germline trimming cut 6 bases from V and 5 bases from J; bases unmatched to any gene: 9. CDR3 protein: CSAQTVQGTGELFF. CDR3 in DNA: TGCAGTGCCCAAACCGTACAGGGGACCGGGGAGCTGTTTTTT.

This clonotype was recorded at least ten times. The chain is built from TRBV20-1 and TRBJ2-3; no definite D call. Looked up from germline, CDR1 is DFQATT and CDR2 is SNEGSKA (reference sequence). This CDR3 is 12 amino acids long. The V end lost 2 bases, the J end lost 6 bases, and 9 bases lay between the germline ends. The CDR3 region is CSARLSPDTQYF. DNA for the CDR3: TGCAGTGCTAGATTGTCGCCGGATACGCAGTATTTT.

This clonotype showed up many times. The rearrangement uses TRBV12-3 or TRBV12-4 and TRBJ1-6; D uncertain. The CDR3 loop spans 13 amino acids. The V end was cut by 6 bases, the J end by 2 bases, with 5 bases between. The CDR3 here is CASRLTYNSPLHF. CDR3 sequence (DNA): TGTGCCAGCAGACTCACCTATAATTCACCCCTCCACTTT.

This clonotype was seen at least ten times. V gene TRBV5-1 combines with J gene TRBJ2-2; 10 bases fit TRBD1. Per the germline V gene, CDR1 is SGHRS and CDR2 is YFSETQ. The V segment lost 0 bases and the J segment 4 bases; nucleotides outside the gene matches: 3. The CDR3 loop spans 16 amino acids. CDR3 nucleotides: TGCGCCAGCAGCTTGGAGGGGACAGGGGCCACCGGGGAGCTGTTTTTT. Its protein is CASSLEGTGATGELFF.

In its sample, this clonotype was seen many times. The rearrangement links TRBV7-8 to TRBJ1-2; 9 nucleotides line up with TRBD1. The junction had 12 bases not matched to a gene; V was cut back by 5 bases and J by 8 bases. CDR1 is SGHVS and CDR2 is FQNEAQ in the germline V gene. This CDR3 is 15 amino acids long. CDR3 nucleotides: TGTGCCAGCAGCCTTAGTGGGACAGGGATTGGCGGCTACACCTTC. Protein sequence: CASSLSGTGIGGYTF. The whole variable domain, remainder taken from reference TRBV7-8 and TRBJ1-2, is GAGVSQSPRYKVAKRGQDVALRCDPISGHVSLFWYQQALGQGPEFLTYFQNEAQLDKSGLPSDRFFAERPEGSVSTLKIQRTQQEDSAVYLCASSLSGTGIGGYTFGSGTRLTVV.

This clonotype appeared many times. The CDR3: CASSFSGSLGTEAFF. For the CDR3, the DNA is TGCGCCAGCAGCTTTTCAGGGTCGCTTGGCACTGAAGCTTTCTTT. The chain joins TRBV5-1 to TRBJ1-1; tentative D call: TRBD1 (5 bases). The CDR3 contains 15 residues. V lost 2 bases to trimming and J lost 4 bases, with 15 bases between them. Germline V lookup: CDR1 SGHRS, CDR2 YFSETQ.

This clonotype has ten or more counts. The genes are TRBV7-2 and TRBJ2-5; D may correspond to TRBD1 or TRBD2 (5 bases each). In germline, CDR1 is SGHTA, CDR2 FQGNSA. V lost 0 bases and J 2 bases, leaving 10 bases between the germline ends. CDR3 length: 15 amino acids. The DNA of the CDR3 is TGTGCCAGCAGCTTAGCCCCGGGACGGCAAGAGACCCAGTACTTC. Protein: CASSLAPGRQETQYF.

This rearrangement joins TRBV3-1 to TRBJ1-6; TRBD1 aligns across 8 bases. Germline V gene data show CDR1 as LGHDT and CDR2 as YNNKEL (reference sequence). V lost 6 bases, J lost 19 bases, and 17 bases stayed unmatched. This CDR3 comprises 14 residues. The CDR3 protein is CASSLQGGSSPQHF. For the CDR3, the DNA is TGTGCCAGCAGTCTACAGGGGGGAAGTTCACCCCAACACTTT. The full variable domain, its missing parts supplied by reference TRBV3-1 and TRBJ1-6, is DTAVSQTPKYLVTQMGNDKSIKCEQNLGHDTMYWYKQDSKKFLKIMFSYNNKELIINETVPNRFSPKSPDKAHLNLHINSLELGDSAVYFCASSLQGGSSPQHFGNGTRLTVT.

This clonotype was observed many times. The chain recombines TRBV12-3 or TRBV12-4 with TRBJ1-6; D not resolved. Trimming left V 5 bases short and J 13 bases short, with 12 bases between. The CDR3 has 12 residues. The CDR3 protein is CASSRATAPLHF. DNA for the CDR3: TGTGCCAGCAGTAGGGCTACTGCTCCCCTCCACTTT.